Below, 18 T cell receptor beta chains from the same sample are listed, as sequenced in a study of monozygotic twins with inflammatory bowel disease. TCRdb reprocessed the 5' RACE reads and keeps a single row for each CDR3 protein, giving no DNA. The table for this sample gives 300,000 to 450,000 distinct CDR3 sequences. The material sequenced was blood. The origin of the receptors is a human donor with ulcerative colitis or Crohn's disease, or a healthy co-twin of an affected twin (not recorded which).

The CDR3 loop reads CASSLATGWGSPLHF. This chain links TRBV7-3 with TRBJ1-6. The CDR3 runs 15 residues. Germline CDR1 reads SGHTA; CDR2 reads FQGTGA.

The chain links TRBV20-1 to TRBJ1-2. Germline-derived CDR1 and CDR2 are DFQATT and SNEGSKA (reference sequence). This CDR3 spans 13 amino acids. CDR3 sequence: CSAPAGTNYGYTF.

The chain carries TRBV27 and TRBJ2-1. Germline CDR1 reads MNHEY; CDR2 reads SMNVEV (reference sequence). This CDR3 has 13 amino acids. The CDR3 here is CASSLTALNEQFF.

V gene TRBV29-1 combines with J gene TRBJ2-2; TCRdb's D gene call, TRBD1, goes unchecked for lack of DNA. This CDR3 has 11 amino acids. Germline V gene lookup returns CDR1 SQVTM and CDR2 ANQGSEA. The CDR3 loop reads CSVDPGRGLFF.

The chain links TRBV21-1 to TRBJ1-6; the D call of TRBD1 rests on TCRdb alone, since no DNA is present to check it. TRBV21-1 corresponds to a pseudogene. This CDR3 comprises 17 residues. CDR3 protein: CASSPRGIKGTVSPLHF.

V usage is TRBV3-1 and J usage is TRBJ1-1. Germline V CDR1 and CDR2: LGHDT, YNNKEL (reference sequence). This CDR3 contains 14 residues. The CDR3 spells CASSQQGGGTEAFF.

The J gene is TRBJ2-7, the V gene TRBV10-3; absent DNA, TCRdb's TRBD1 call cannot be checked. Germline CDR1 and CDR2: ENHRY and SYGVKD. The CDR3 loop spans 13 amino acids. CDR3 loop: CAISAGQGTEQYF.

This CDR3 is CSGTNGFSSYNSPLHF. This chain connects TRBV20-1 to TRBJ1-6. This CDR3 has 16 residues. Germline CDR1 is DFQATT and CDR2 is SNEGSKA (reference sequence).

This chain uses TRBV28 with TRBJ1-1. The CDR3 sequence is 12 residues long. CDR1 and CDR2 (germline): MDHEN, SYDVKM. This CDR3 is CASSLAFEVTFF.

This chain links TRBV27 with TRBJ1-3; the D gene TCRdb calls, TRBD1, cannot be checked with no DNA. The CDR3 extends over 15 amino acids. Germline CDR1 MNHEY, CDR2 SMNVEV (reference sequence). This chain's CDR3 is CASSSRQGAGNTIYF.

The chain recombines TRBV7-3 with TRBJ2-1; TCRdb indicates TRBD1, and absent DNA this call remains unverified. Germline lookup yields CDR1 SGHTA and CDR2 FQGTGA. The CDR3 spans 16 residues. CDR3 loop: CASSLTWGLGIDEQFF.

The genes are TRBV7-2 and TRBJ2-5; TCRdb proposes TRBD2, but this gene call is untestable without DNA. Germline CDR1 is SGHTA and CDR2 is FQGNSA. The CDR3 consists of 16 residues. CDR3 sequence reads: CASSSFGSSGGETQYF.

V and J are TRBV5-1 and TRBJ1-4. Germline V gene lookup returns CDR1 SGHRS and CDR2 YFSETQ. The CDR3 has 14 residues. The CDR3 loop is CASSLASVNEKLFF.

The chain joins TRBV6-2 or TRBV6-3 to TRBJ1-5; no DNA is available, so the TRBD1 call from TCRdb remains unchecked. The length of the CDR3 is 16 residues. Germline assignment: CDR1 MNHEY and CDR2 SVGEGT. The CDR3 is CASRETGRGANQPQHF.

V usage is TRBV5-1 and J usage is TRBJ1-1; TCRdb reports TRBD1, a call that lacks DNA to check it against. This CDR3 comprises 15 residues. Germline loops: CDR1 SGHRS, CDR2 YFSETQ. CDR3 amino acids: CASSPATGLNTEAFF.

The chain is built from TRBV6-6 and TRBJ2-5; absent DNA, TCRdb's TRBD2 call cannot be checked. Germline assignment: CDR1 MNHNY and CDR2 SVGAGI (reference sequence). The CDR3 sequence is 13 residues long. CDR3: CASRLAGEETQYF.

The chain uses TRBV7-9 and TRBJ2-1; without DNA, the TCRdb call of TRBD1 cannot be checked. This CDR3 comprises 15 residues. The V gene's germline CDR1 is SEHNR and CDR2 FQNEAQ (reference sequence). Here the CDR3 reads CAVLGQGSSYNEQFF.

This chain links TRBV12-3 or TRBV12-4 with TRBJ2-7; TCRdb gives TRBD1 as the D gene, but with no DNA this cannot be confirmed. The CDR3 covers 15 residues. The CDR3 loop reads CASSNRDRDRDEQYF.